This T cell receptor (beta chain) was retrieved from a study of blood T cell repertoires in COVID-19. Study in general: Collection of acute and convalescent COVID-19 samples took place in the United States, Italy and Spain. The cDNA or gDNA used as material had been derived from T cells, B-cell-depleted T cells, or PBMCs.

Seattle researchers signed up patients amid active infection and tracked them longitudinally. Trimming removed 0 bases from V and 6 bases from J, with 14 bases in between. The CDR3 has 16 amino acids. CDR1 is SEHNR and CDR2 is FQNEAQ in the germline V gene (reference sequence). Original handling: Reference gene primer amplification yielded estimated nucleated cell counts. The table came from immunoSEQ multiplex PCR; TCRdb's copy has only in-frame clones and leaves some out. The DNA gave D and trimming, while V, J and clone size come from that table. The data contain a few hundred thousand clones, roughly 90% of them singletons.

The chain is built from TRBV7-9 and TRBJ1-4; D gene unclear. This clonotype was obtained from a woman under 40 with COVID-19, enrolled during active disease. Sequenced material: peripheral blood. The DNA of the CDR3 is TGTGCCAGCAGCTTAGCGCCCGGGGTGCTTGATGAAAAACTGTTTTTT. Encoded protein: CASSLAPGVLDEKLFF.